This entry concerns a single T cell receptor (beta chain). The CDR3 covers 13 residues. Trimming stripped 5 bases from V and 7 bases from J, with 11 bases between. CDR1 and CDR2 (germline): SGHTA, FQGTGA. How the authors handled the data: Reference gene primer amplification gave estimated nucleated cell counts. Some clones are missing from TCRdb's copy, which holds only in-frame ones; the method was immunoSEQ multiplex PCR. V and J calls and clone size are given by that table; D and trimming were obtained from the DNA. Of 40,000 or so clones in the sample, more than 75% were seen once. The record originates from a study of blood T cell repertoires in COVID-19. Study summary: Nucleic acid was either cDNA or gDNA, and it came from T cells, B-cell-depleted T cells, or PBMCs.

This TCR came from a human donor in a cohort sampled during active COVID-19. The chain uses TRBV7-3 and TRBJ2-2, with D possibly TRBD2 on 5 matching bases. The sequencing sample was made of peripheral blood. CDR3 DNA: TGTGCCAGCAGCGCCATTGAGGGCGGGGAGCTGTTTTTT. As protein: CASSAIEGGELFF.